This T cell receptor beta chain came from a study of shared clonotypes between healthy human individuals. Study-wide findings and caveats: Rarefaction exposed incomplete sorted-subset sequencing despite large depth.

Subsets obtained from CD4+ cells comprised CD45RA+ naive and CD45RA-negative memory cells. About this clone: What it binds is not known.

Here immunoSEQ multiplex PCR was the method, and the copy in TCRdb shows in-frame clones only, minus some. This sample has over a million clones, with roughly 98% found just once. V was shortened by 5 bases and J by 3 bases, with 7 bases between the two germline ends. The V gene's germline CDR1 is SEHNR and CDR2 FQNEAQ (reference sequence). This CDR3 has 12 residues. This chain links TRBV7-9 with TRBJ2-5; D unclear. The clonotype was recovered from a man in his thirties or forties in good health. Sample: naive CD4+ T cells sorted from blood. Noted subset: CD45RA+ positively selected. CDR3 in DNA: TGTGCCAGCAGCAGACCCAAAGAGACCCAGTACTTC. This translates into CASSRPKETQYF.